This T cell receptor beta chain was obtained from a study of post-analysis software for immune sequencing data. Whole-study context: Relapsing-remitting, secondary progressive and progressive-relapsing multiple sclerosis courses were included. Findings and caveats of the study: The study found TRBV5-6, TRBV5-1 and TRBV20-1 among five or six TRBV segments more frequent in patients than controls. Multiple sclerosis patients had significantly lower normalized Chao1 diversity than controls. Same-batch samples co-clustered strongly by F measure.

The CDR3 covers 16 residues. V gave up 6 bases and J gave up 5 bases; unmatched junction bases: 9. Germline-derived CDR1 and CDR2 are MDHEN and SYDVKM. With regard to this clonotype: What it binds is unknown.

TCR beta cDNA libraries had unique molecular identifiers. TCRdb analysed the PCR reads with MiXCR anew, one entry per CDR3 protein. This repertoire shows approximately 730,000 distinct CDR3 sequences, about half found once; its top ten account for 4% to 5%. The sample comprised blood. The TCR comes from a girl aged 5 to 17 with multiple sclerosis. V is TRBV28 and J is TRBJ2-1, with 11 bases that match TRBD2. CDR3 in amino acids: CASSQTSGSPHNEQFF. CDR3 coding DNA: TGTGCCAGCAGCCAAACTAGCGGGAGTCCTCACAATGAGCAGTTCTTC.